A single sample is the source of the 32 T cell receptor beta chains below, sequenced in a study of blood T cell repertoires in COVID-19. Profiling relied on immunoSEQ multiplex PCR, and the TCRdb table lists in-frame clones only, not all of them. The sample holds over 12,000 clones, approximately 92% seen once. The sequencing input was peripheral blood. These receptor sequences come from a human donor with active COVID-19. The donor label of this sample is uncertain.

V is TRBV30 and J is TRBJ1-4, with D hard to call. The CDR3 spans 16 residues. V was trimmed by 0 bases and J by 6 bases, leaving 17 bases between them. Germline V gives CDR1 GTSNPN, CDR2 SVGIG (reference sequence). The CDR3 DNA follows: TGTGCCTGGAGTGTCCGGGCCAGAGGGCTACATGAAAAACTGTTTTTT. As protein: CAWSVRARGLHEKLFF.

The J gene is TRBJ1-2, the V gene TRBV9; TRBD1 matches 7 bases. Germline CDR1 and CDR2: SGDLS and YYNGEE. The CDR3 loop spans 16 amino acids. V trimming: 3 bases; J trimming: 3 bases; junction bases outside the gene matches: 11. In DNA form, the CDR3 reads TGTGCCAGCAGCGCGGCCCCGGGCAGGGGGGACTATGGCTACACCTTC. It translates to CASSAAPGRGDYGYTF.

This clone was observed a single time. The chain couples TRBV6-5 to TRBJ2-7, with 8 bases matching TRBD2. CDR1 and CDR2 (germline): MNHEY, SVGAGI. Losses at the gene ends were 7 bases for V and 4 bases for J; bases not matched to a gene: 9. The CDR3 loop spans 14 amino acids. The CDR3 DNA is TGTGCCAGCATGCCCGGACTAGCAGGGTACGAGCAGTACTTC. The encoded protein is CASMPGLAGYEQYF.

In this sample, this clone turned up once. V usage is TRBV2 and J usage is TRBJ2-2; the match to TRBD2 covers 9 bases. V shed 7 bases and J 1 base; nucleotides not matched to a gene: 10. CDR1 SNHLY and CDR2 FYNNEI come from the germline V gene. The CDR3 contains 17 residues. CDR3 bases: TGTGCCAGCAACTGGGGTAGCGGGAGTTGGAACACCGGGGAGCTGTTTTTT. This sequence encodes CASNWGSGSWNTGELFF.

V is TRBV6-1 and J is TRBJ2-1; tentative D call: TRBD2 (6 bases). The CDR3 is made up of 15 amino acids. The V end lost 0 bases, the J end lost 0 bases, and 6 bases lay between the germline ends. Per the germline V gene, CDR1 is MNHNS and CDR2 is SASEGT. CDR3 sequence (DNA): TGTGCCAGCAGTGAAGCGGGACTCTCCTACAATGAGCAGTTCTTC. Its translation: CASSEAGLSYNEQFF.

The V and J genes are TRBV5-4 and TRBJ2-3, with TRBD1 as a possible D gene (6 bases). Germline V lookup: CDR1 SGHNT, CDR2 YYREEE (reference sequence). With 4 bases removed from V and 3 bases from J, the gap between germline ends came to 18 bases. This CDR3 has 16 residues. The CDR3 bases are TGTGCCAGCAGCCCCGGAGGCAGGGGAGTGACAGATACGCAGTATTTT. Its protein product is CASSPGGRGVTDTQYF.

The V and J genes are TRBV9 and TRBJ2-5; perhaps TRBD1 as D (6 bases). The germline gives CDR1 SGDLS, CDR2 YYNGEE. The V end lost 0 bases, the J end lost 4 bases, and 13 bases lay between the germline ends. This CDR3 has 15 residues. Here the CDR3 DNA reads TGTGCCAGCAGCGTAGGGGCAGGGGTACGAGAGACCCAGTACTTC. This codes for CASSVGAGVRETQYF.

This clone was detected once. This chain uses TRBV5-1 with TRBJ1-5; D gene uncertain. The CDR3 contains 14 residues. Germline CDR1 is SGHRS and CDR2 is YFSETQ. Trimming cost V 0 bases and J 4 bases, with 8 bases left between them. CDR3 DNA sequence: TGCGCCAGCAGCTTGGCGGGAGAGAATCAGCCCCAGCATTTT. Protein: CASSLAGENQPQHF.

The rearrangement joins TRBV11-2 to TRBJ2-1, with D possibly being TRBD2 (5 bases). The CDR3 loop spans 15 amino acids. Germline values: CDR1 SGHAT, CDR2 FQNNGV. Trimming cost V 2 bases and J 0 bases, with 8 bases left between them. CDR3 DNA: TGTGCCAGCAGCTTACTAGGGAGCTCCTACAATGAGCAGTTCTTC. Protein: CASSLLGSSYNEQFF. Full variable domain (remainder filled in from reference TRBV11-2 and TRBJ2-1): EAGVAQSPRYKIIEKRQSVAFWCNPISGHATLYWYQQILGQGPKLLIQFQNNGVVDDSQLPKDRFSAERLKGVDSTLKIQPAKLEDSAVYLCASSLLGSSYNEQFFGPGTRLTVL.

V and J are TRBV29-1 and TRBJ1-2; the D gene is possibly TRBD1 (5 bases). The CDR3 length is 14 residues. The ends were cut back, 3 bases at V and 3 bases at J, with 14 bases in the middle. Germline V gene lookup returns CDR1 SQVTM and CDR2 ANQGSEA. The CDR3 coding sequence is TGCAGCGTTGATTTCCAGGGAGGTGACTATGGCTACACCTTC. Encoded protein: CSVDFQGGDYGYTF.

The V and J genes are TRBV3-1 (or the pseudogene TRBV3-2) and TRBJ2-5, with D possibly matching TRBD2 (5 bases). The CDR3 has 13 amino acids. Germline loops: CDR1 LGHDT, CDR2 YNNKEL (reference sequence). The V end was cut by 5 bases, the J end by 1 base, with 8 bases between. The CDR3 loop is CASSGRGQETQYF. The CDR3, as DNA: TGTGCCAGCAGCGGACGGGGCCAAGAGACCCAGTACTTC.

On this clone itself: At one boundary the junction diverges from the germline segment, which might be a read error. This rearrangement joins TRBV28 to TRBJ1-6, with 7 bases identical to TRBD1. Germline V gene sequence: CDR1 MDHEN, CDR2 SYDVKM. The CDR3 is 13 amino acids. CDR3 in amino acids: CASNRQGDSPLHF. The CDR3 DNA is TGTGCTAGCAATAGGCAGGGGGATTCACCCCTCCACTTT. The complete variable domain, with remaining parts taken from reference TRBV28 and TRBJ1-6, reads DVKVTQSSRYLVKRTGEKVFLECVQDMDHENMFWYRQDPGLGLRLIYFSYDVKMKEKGDIPEGYSVSREKKERFSLILESASTNQTSMYLCASNRQGDSPLHFGNGTRLTVT.

This chain connects TRBV7-2 to TRBJ1-1; D perhaps matches TRBD1 (5 bases). V was pared by 5 bases and J by 5 bases, with 12 bases between. CDR1 and CDR2 from the germline V gene are SGHTA and FQGNSA. The CDR3 covers 13 residues. CDR3 region: CASSLRVGTEAFF. CDR3 bases: TGTGCCAGCAGCCTCAGGGTAGGTACTGAAGCTTTCTTT.

CDR3 region: CASSPTGMAQPQHF. Written as DNA, the CDR3 is TGTGCCAGCTCACCTACAGGGATGGCTCAGCCCCAGCATTTT. The genes are TRBV18 and TRBJ1-5; D possibly corresponds to TRBD1 (6 bases). Germline CDR1 KGHSH, CDR2 LQKENI. The CDR3 has 14 residues. The germline V and J ends were trimmed by 3 bases and 6 bases, with 12 bases remaining between them.

This chain uses TRBV24-1 with TRBJ2-2, with a possible D match to TRBD1 (6 bases). Germline values: CDR1 KGHDR, CDR2 SFDVKD. The CDR3 extends over 18 amino acids. V lost 0 bases and J lost 4, with 17 bases in between. Here the CDR3 DNA reads TGTGCCACCAGTGATTTGAACCCGGACAGAGGGGTCACCGGGGAGCTGTTTTTT. It specifies CATSDLNPDRGVTGELFF.

The chain couples TRBV7-2 to TRBJ1-1; no firm D call. V lost 2 bases, J lost 1 base, and 8 bases lay in between. CDR1 SGHTA and CDR2 FQGNSA come from the germline V gene. CDR3 length equals 14 residues. CDR3 region: CASSLMGGNTEAFF. The CDR3 nucleotides read TGTGCCAGCAGCTTAATGGGAGGGAACACTGAAGCTTTCTTT.

V gene TRBV6-5 combines with J gene TRBJ1-5; D unresolved. The CDR3 is 13 amino acids. V was clipped by 3 bases and J by 5 bases, with 8 bases between them. From germline, CDR1 is MNHEY and CDR2 SVGAGI. The CDR3 region is CASSYKRDQPQHF. CDR3 coding DNA: TGTGCCAGCAGTTATAAGAGGGATCAGCCCCAGCATTTT.

This clone appeared once. The chain has TRBV27 and TRBJ2-7; 9 bases are shared with TRBD2. Germline trimming cut 4 bases from V and 1 base from J; bases unmatched to any gene: 5. Germline lookup yields CDR1 MNHEY and CDR2 SMNVEV (reference sequence). This CDR3 contains 15 residues. CDR3 DNA sequence: TGTGCCAGCAGTTCCGGACTAGCGAGGTCCTACGAGCAGTACTTC. Translated: CASSSGLARSYEQYF.

The chain joins TRBV7-9 to TRBJ1-6; D remains ambiguous. From germline, CDR1 is SEHNR and CDR2 FQNEAQ (reference sequence). V dropped 5 bases and J dropped 7 bases, with 15 bases sitting between them. The CDR3 is 15 residues long. CDR3 residues: CASSPGGNRNSPLHF. The CDR3 DNA reads as TGTGCCAGCAGCCCGGGAGGGAATAGGAATTCACCCCTCCACTTT.

The CDR3 loop is CASSLVAGDYEQYF. CDR3 bases: TGTGCCAGCAGCTTAGTAGCGGGAGACTACGAGCAGTACTTC. The chain joins TRBV7-2 to TRBJ2-7, with 9 bases that match TRBD2. CDR3 length: 14 residues. V shed 1 base and J 3 bases; nucleotides not matched to a gene: 1. Germline V gene data show CDR1 as SGHTA and CDR2 as FQGNSA.

V gene TRBV2 combines with J gene TRBJ2-7, with 12 bases that match TRBD2. This CDR3 comprises 14 residues. V shed 10 bases and J 5 bases; nucleotides not matched to a gene: 9. Germline V gene data show CDR1 as SNHLY and CDR2 as FYNNEI. CDR3 sequence (DNA): TGTGCCACCTATAGACTAGCGGGAGATAACGAGCAGTACTTC. This gives the protein CATYRLAGDNEQYF.

V is TRBV5-1 and J is TRBJ2-7; 7 bases fit TRBD1. There are 16 residues in the CDR3. Germline lookup yields CDR1 SGHRS and CDR2 YFSETQ. V lost 0 bases to trimming and J lost 2 bases; unmatched junction nucleotides: 8. CDR3: CASSLEPPGQPYEQYF. The CDR3 region has the DNA TGCGCCAGCAGCTTGGAACCTCCGGGACAGCCCTACGAGCAGTACTTC. The variable domain in full, completed from reference TRBV5-1 and TRBJ2-7, reads KAGVTQTPRYLIKTRGQQVTLSCSPISGHRSVSWYQQTPGQGLQFLFEYFSETQRNKGNFPGRFSGRQFSNSRSEMNVSTLELGDSALYLCASSLEPPGQPYEQYFGPGTRLTVT.

The chain recombines TRBV7-6 with TRBJ1-5; D is unclear. Per germline, CDR1 SGHVS and CDR2 FNYEAQ. The CDR3 has 14 residues. Trimming took off 5 bases at V and 5 bases at J, with 13 bases between the two ends. The CDR3 is CASSEVGGHQPQHF. In DNA form, the CDR3 reads TGTGCCAGCAGCGAAGTGGGAGGTCATCAGCCCCAGCATTTT.

The chain's CDR3 is CASRQPGQGDTGELFF. The CDR3 region has the DNA TGCGCCAGCCGCCAACCGGGACAGGGGGACACCGGGGAGCTGTTTTTT. The V call is TRBV5-1, the J call TRBJ2-2; 11 bases fit TRBD1. Looked up from germline, CDR1 is SGHRS and CDR2 is YFSETQ. There are 16 residues in the CDR3. Trimming took 7 bases from V and 3 from J; bases not matched to a gene: 8.

Comment on this clone: Other DNA sequences in this specimen translate into the identical CDR3. V and J are TRBV6-5 and TRBJ2-1; 10 nucleotides align to TRBD2. The CDR3 has 14 amino acids. V was clipped by 5 bases and J by 3 bases; unmatched bases: 1. CDR1 is MNHEY and CDR2 is SVGAGI in the germline V gene. CDR3 coding DNA: TGTGCCAGCAGTCGGACTAGCGGCTACAATGAGCAGTTCTTC. Protein: CASSRTSGYNEQFF.

This sequence joins TRBV19 and TRBJ2-7; weak D call: TRBD2 (5 bases). Germline loops: CDR1 LNHDA, CDR2 SQIVND (reference sequence). The CDR3 contains 15 residues. The V end was cut by 1 base, the J end by 3 bases, with 13 bases between. This chain's CDR3 is CASSIAGITNYEQYF. Here the CDR3 DNA reads TGTGCCAGTAGTATAGCGGGGATCACGAACTACGAGCAGTACTTC.

The chain employs TRBV28 and TRBJ2-3, with 13 bases fitting TRBD2. Per germline, CDR1 MDHEN and CDR2 SYDVKM. V was pared by 2 bases and J by 0 bases, with 8 bases of the junction left unmatched. The CDR3 runs 19 residues. CDR3 residues: CASSLITSGRALSTDTQYF. The CDR3 nucleotides are TGTGCCAGCAGTTTAATAACTAGCGGGAGGGCCCTAAGCACAGATACGCAGTATTTT.

The chain has TRBV7-9 and TRBJ1-3; D is perhaps TRBD1 (6 bases). CDR3 length: 14 amino acids. The germline CDR1 and CDR2 sequences are SEHNR and FQNEAQ (reference sequence). Trimming took off 5 bases at V and 4 bases at J, with 12 bases between the two ends. Here the CDR3 DNA reads TGTGCCAGCAGCCACGGACAGTCCGGAAACACCATATATTTT. Protein product: CASSHGQSGNTIYF.

The chain links TRBV19 to TRBJ2-7; D possibly corresponds to TRBD2 (5 bases). CDR3 length: 14 residues. Trimming shortened V by 6 bases and J by 3 bases, and 15 bases separated the two germline ends. The germline CDR1 and CDR2 sequences are LNHDA and SQIVND (reference sequence). CDR3 sequence: CASRSEATYYEQYF. CDR3 DNA sequence: TGTGCCAGTAGATCGGAGGCCACCTACTACGAGCAGTACTTC.

This sequence joins TRBV7-6 and TRBJ1-3; 7 nucleotides align to TRBD1. Germline values: CDR1 SGHVS, CDR2 FNYEAQ. The CDR3 spans 17 residues. V shed 4 bases and J 0 bases; nucleotides not matched to a gene: 9. The CDR3 nucleotides read TGTGCCAGCAGCTCCGGGACAGCTTATCTCTCTGGAAACACCATATATTTT. It is translated as CASSSGTAYLSGNTIYF.

The chain links TRBV19 to TRBJ1-5; perhaps TRBD1 as D (5 bases). Germline assignment: CDR1 LNHDA and CDR2 SQIVND (reference sequence). The CDR3 runs 14 residues. Trimming stripped 1 base from V and 4 bases from J, with 8 bases between. The CDR3 sequence is CASSIGQGNQPQHF. The CDR3 DNA follows: TGTGCCAGTAGTATAGGGCAGGGTAATCAGCCCCAGCATTTT.

This clone appeared a single time. This chain uses TRBV7-9 with TRBJ2-1; 9 bases fit TRBD1. The CDR3 extends over 16 amino acids. V dropped 5 bases and J dropped 7; count of bases not matched to a gene: 12. From germline, CDR1 is SEHNR and CDR2 FQNEAQ (reference sequence). The CDR3 loop is CASSKAGTGIWNEQFF. The CDR3 DNA sequence: TGTGCCAGCAGCAAAGCCGGGACAGGGATATGGAATGAGCAGTTCTTC.